This T cell receptor (beta chain) was sequenced during a study of CD8 T cells in ankylosing spondylitis (dated by TCRdb to about 2017). About the investigation overall: T cell receptor beta repertoires were profiled in healthy donors and ankylosing spondylitis patients so that disease-linked TCR variants could be found. The whole study cohort included some 100 healthy donors and 25 ankylosing spondylitis patients. Peripheral blood was sampled, and synovial fluid was additionally collected from ankylosing spondylitis patients.

This clonotype was detected a few times. Its antigen is not yet known. It has no much larger one-base neighbor in the sample; base qualities were not kept. TCRdb records Illumina HiSeq 2500 as the sequencer. Quantitative 5'-RACE with molecular barcodes was used to prepare TCR beta libraries. The published analysis was carried out like this. Disease-linked TCR variants were identified with a new computational method built on a probabilistic model of VDJ rearrangement. TCRdb reprocessing: public reads trimmed at Q25 with fastp, clones called with MiXCR, in-frame beta chains kept. CDR3 protein sequences are deduplicated, and each keeps its most common genes and DNA. The V and J calls shown here were made by TCRdb, not taken from the authors' results. In all, the sample holds some 150,000 distinct CDR3 sequences, and around 45% of those were seen once. The ten largest clones capture 13% to 15% of the sample.

Compared with germline, V lacks 0 bases and J lacks 6 bases; bases without a gene match: 3. The germline V gene (reference sequence) supplies CDR1 LGHDT and CDR2 YNNKEL. Its CDR3 holds 16 amino acids, cysteine through phenylalanine. The only DNA kept is the CDR3, 48 bases in frame from the first base. Results the study describes overall, beyond this receptor: Significant enrichment of the disease-linked clones was reported in matched synovial fluid samples from ankylosing spondylitis patients. A TCR beta motif of 7 or 8 highly homologous amino acid variants appeared characteristic of blood from ankylosing spondylitis patients. The disease-linked clones showed a CD8+ phenotype and occurred at relatively low frequencies in peripheral blood. Some motif variants had previously been reported in the synovial fluid and blood of reactive arthritis patients, which suggests shared mechanisms of disease initiation.

Synovial fluid samples were paired with blood samples taken from the same ankylosing spondylitis patients. The chain is encoded by TRBV3-1 joined to TRBJ2-1, and 12 junctional nucleotides match TRBD1. The source of this sequence is a male donor with ankylosing spondylitis. Sequenced: synovial fluid, either unsorted or a sorted T cell fraction (not recorded which). The nucleotide sequence is given as TGTGCCAGCAGCCAAGAGGGACAGGGGGCGGTCAATGAGCAGTTCTTC. Translated, this gives CASSQEGQGAVNEQFF.